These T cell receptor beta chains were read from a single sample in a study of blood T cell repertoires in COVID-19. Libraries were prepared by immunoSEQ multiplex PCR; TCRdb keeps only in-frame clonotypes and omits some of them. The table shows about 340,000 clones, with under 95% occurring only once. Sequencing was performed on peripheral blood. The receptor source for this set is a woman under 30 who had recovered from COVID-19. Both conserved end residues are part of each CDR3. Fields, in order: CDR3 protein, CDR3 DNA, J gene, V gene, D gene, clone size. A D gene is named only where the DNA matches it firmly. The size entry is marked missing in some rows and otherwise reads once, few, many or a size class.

CDR3aa: CASSRQGADTEAFF
CDR3nt: TGTGCCAGCAGCAGACAGGGGGCGGACACTGAAGCTTTCTTT
j_gene: TRBJ1-1
v_gene: TRBV3-1/TRBV3-2
d_gene: TRBD1
abundance: once

CDR3aa: CASLIGASRTEAFF
CDR3nt: TGTGCCAGTCTGATAGGTGCGAGCAGGACTGAAGCTTTCTTT
j_gene: TRBJ1-1
v_gene: TRBV2
d_gene: NA
abundance: NA

CDR3aa: CAISEEAGVSAANEQFF
CDR3nt: TGTGCCATCAGTGAGGAGGCGGGCGTATCCGCTGCCAATGAGCAGTTCTTC
j_gene: TRBJ2-1
v_gene: TRBV10-3
d_gene: NA
abundance: NA

CDR3aa: CASSVASYRGGTLTSGANVLTF
CDR3nt: TGTGCCAGCAGCGTAGCTTCTTACAGGGGCGGAACCCTAACCTCTGGGGCCAACGTCCTGACTTTC
j_gene: TRBJ2-6
v_gene: TRBV9
d_gene: TRBD1
abundance: NA

CDR3aa: CASSQLKGQGARKVETQYF
CDR3nt: TGCGCCAGCAGTCAATTGAAGGGACAGGGGGCCCGAAAGGTCGAGACCCAGTACTTC
j_gene: TRBJ2-5
v_gene: TRBV23-1
d_gene: TRBD1
abundance: once

CDR3aa: CASRGSGRGGLWEKLFF
CDR3nt: TGTGCCAGCAGAGGGAGTGGTAGAGGTGGGCTCTGGGAAAAACTGTTTTTT
j_gene: TRBJ1-4
v_gene: TRBV2
d_gene: NA
abundance: NA

CDR3aa: CASSPDNTGNSPLHF
CDR3nt: TGTGCCAGCAGCCCGGACAACACCGGGAATTCACCCCTCCACTTT
j_gene: TRBJ1-6
v_gene: TRBV11-2
d_gene: NA
abundance: NA

CDR3aa: CARITPSTDTQYF
CDR3nt: TGTGCCAGGATAACTCCTAGCACAGATACGCAGTATTTT
j_gene: TRBJ2-3
v_gene: TRBV12-3/TRBV12-4
d_gene: NA
abundance: NA

CDR3aa: CASRGSGSKDEQFF
CDR3nt: TGTGCCAGCAGGGGGAGCGGGAGTAAGGATGAGCAGTTCTTC
j_gene: TRBJ2-1
v_gene: TRBV6-5
d_gene: TRBD2
abundance: NA

CDR3aa: CASSLASGWIYEQFF
CDR3nt: TGTGCCAGCAGCTTAGCCAGCGGGTGGATATATGAGCAGTTCTTC
j_gene: TRBJ2-1
v_gene: TRBV11-3
d_gene: NA
abundance: NA